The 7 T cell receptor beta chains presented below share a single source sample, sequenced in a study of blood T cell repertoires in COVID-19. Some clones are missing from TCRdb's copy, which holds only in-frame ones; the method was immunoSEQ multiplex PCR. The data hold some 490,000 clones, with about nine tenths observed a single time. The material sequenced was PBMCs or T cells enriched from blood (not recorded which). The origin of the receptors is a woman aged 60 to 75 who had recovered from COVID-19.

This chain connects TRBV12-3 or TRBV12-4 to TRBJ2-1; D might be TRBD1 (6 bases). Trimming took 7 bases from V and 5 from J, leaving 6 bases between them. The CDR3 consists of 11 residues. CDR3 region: CASKGDNEQFF. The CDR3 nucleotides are TGTGCCAGCAAGGGGGACAATGAGCAGTTCTTC.

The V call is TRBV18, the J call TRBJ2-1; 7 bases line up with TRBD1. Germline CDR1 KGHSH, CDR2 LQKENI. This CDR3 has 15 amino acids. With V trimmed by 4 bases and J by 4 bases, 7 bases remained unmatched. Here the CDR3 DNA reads TGTGCCAGCTCACGAGACAGGGTACAGTACAATGAGCAGTTCTTC. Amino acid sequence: CASSRDRVQYNEQFF.

The chain's CDR3 is CASSLVRGRGTGELFF. CDR3 bases: TGCGCCAGCAGCTTGGTCAGGGGGCGAGGCACCGGGGAGCTGTTTTTT. V and J are TRBV5-1 and TRBJ2-2, with 8 bases that match TRBD1. This CDR3 comprises 16 residues. The ends lost 0 bases at V and 4 bases at J; junction bases unmatched: 5. CDR1 SGHRS and CDR2 YFSETQ come from the germline V gene.

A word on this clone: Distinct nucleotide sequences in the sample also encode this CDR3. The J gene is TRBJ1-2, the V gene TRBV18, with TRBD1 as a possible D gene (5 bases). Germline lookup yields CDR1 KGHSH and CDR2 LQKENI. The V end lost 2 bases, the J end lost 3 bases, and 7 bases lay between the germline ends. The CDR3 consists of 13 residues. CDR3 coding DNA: TGTGCCAGCTCACCAGGAGGGGACTATGGCTACACCTTC. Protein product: CASSPGGDYGYTF.

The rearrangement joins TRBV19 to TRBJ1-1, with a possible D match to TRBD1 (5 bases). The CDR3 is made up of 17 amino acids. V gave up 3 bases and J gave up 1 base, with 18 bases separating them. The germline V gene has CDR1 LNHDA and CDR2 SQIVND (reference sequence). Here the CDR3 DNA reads TGTGCCAGTAGTATGAGCGTTCAGCAAACAGGGAACACTGAAGCTTTCTTT. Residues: CASSMSVQQTGNTEAFF.

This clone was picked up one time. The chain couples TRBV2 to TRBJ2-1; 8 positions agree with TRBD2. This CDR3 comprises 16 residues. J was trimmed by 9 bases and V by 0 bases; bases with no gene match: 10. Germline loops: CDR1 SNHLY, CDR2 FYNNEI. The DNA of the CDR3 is TGTGCCAGCAGTGAAGCGCTGACGGGGGGGCAGGTTGAGCAGTTCTTC. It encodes CASSEALTGGQVEQFF.

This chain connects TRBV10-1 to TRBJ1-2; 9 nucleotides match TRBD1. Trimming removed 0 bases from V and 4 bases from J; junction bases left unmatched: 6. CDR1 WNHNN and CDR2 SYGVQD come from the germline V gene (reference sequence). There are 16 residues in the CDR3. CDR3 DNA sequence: TGCGCCAGCAGTGAGTCGGCGGGACAGGGAGTCTATGGCTACACCTTC. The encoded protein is CASSESAGQGVYGYTF.